One sample yielded the 6 T cell receptor beta chains listed below, sequenced in a study of T cells in Graves' hyperthyroidism and ophthalmopathy. TCR beta CDR3 region amplification was performed from RNA transcripts. First-round RT-PCR of the TCR CDR3 relied on the HTBI primer set. One entry per CDR3 protein, called by TCRdb with MiXCR from the multiplex PCR reads. Of approximately 570,000 distinct CDR3 sequences listed, nearly 20% were seen once; the top ten hold 47%. Source material: blood. These receptors came from a middle-aged man with Graves' ophthalmopathy.

In this sample, this clonotype turned up a few times. This chain uses TRBV2 with TRBJ1-5; maybe TRBD1 (6 bases). The ends were cut back, 0 bases at V and 15 bases at J, with 9 bases in the middle. The germline V gene encodes CDR1 SNHLY and CDR2 FYNNEI. There are 11 residues in the CDR3. The CDR3 region is CASSEAGQSHF. The DNA for the CDR3 is TGTGCCAGCAGTGAAGCCGGACAGTCGCATTTT.

There are a few counts of this clonotype. This chain joins TRBV7-9 and TRBJ2-4, with no clear D. Germline CDR1 SEHNR, CDR2 FQNEAQ (reference sequence). This CDR3 has 12 amino acids. Trimming stripped 2 bases from V and 5 bases from J, with 4 bases between. CDR3 region: CASSLRENIQYF. The CDR3, as DNA: TGTGCCAGCAGCTTAAGGGAAAACATTCAGTACTTC.

The chain couples TRBV5-1 to TRBJ1-1; 9 bases agree with TRBD1. The CDR3 sequence is 15 residues long. Germline V CDR1 and CDR2: SGHRS, YFSETQ. The ends lost 3 bases at V and 5 bases at J; junction bases unmatched: 8. This CDR3 is CASSYWTGEGTEAFF. DNA of the CDR3: TGCGCCAGCAGCTACTGGACAGGGGAGGGGACTGAAGCTTTCTTT.

This clonotype was found many times. The chain uses TRBV27 and TRBJ2-1; 7 nucleotides align to TRBD2. V dropped 8 bases and J dropped 5; count of bases not matched to a gene: 9. The CDR3 spans 14 residues. Germline CDR1 is MNHEY and CDR2 is SMNVEV (reference sequence). The CDR3 here is CASHEGLSNNEQFF. The CDR3 bases are TGTGCCAGCCATGAGGGACTATCCAACAATGAGCAGTTCTTC.

There are many counts of this clonotype. V usage is TRBV3-1 and J usage is TRBJ2-1; 12 bases map to TRBD2. Germline CDR1 reads LGHDT; CDR2 reads YNNKEL (reference sequence). The CDR3 contains 16 residues. Trimming took 4 bases from V and 2 from J; bases not matched to a gene: 3. Here the CDR3 DNA reads TGTGCCAGCAGCCCTAGCGGGAGGGCCCCCTACAATGAGCAGTTCTTC. Protein sequence: CASSPSGRAPYNEQFF.

This clonotype was counted a few times. The rearrangement joins TRBV2 to TRBJ2-7, with unresolved D. V lost 3 bases and J 3 bases, leaving 9 bases between the germline ends. Germline V CDR1 and CDR2: SNHLY, FYNNEI. This CDR3 comprises 13 residues. The CDR3 nucleotides are TGTGCCAGCAGTGAGGCCCGTAACTACGAGCAGTACTTC. The encoded protein is CASSEARNYEQYF.